This entry lists 10 T cell receptor beta chains sequenced from one sample in a study of OX40 agonist ivuxolimab in advanced cancers. Assay: immunoSEQ multiplex PCR; the TCRdb copy retains only in-frame clones and omits some. The profile shows roughly 56,000 clones, around 85% of them singletons. The material was CD4+ or CD8+ T cells sorted from blood, obtained in a trial of the OX40 agonist ivuxolimab. These TCRs come from an adult with an advanced solid tumor such as melanoma, head and neck, liver or kidney cancer.

This chain uses TRBV4-1 with TRBJ1-1, with D possibly being TRBD1 (5 bases). There are 16 residues in the CDR3. The germline CDR1 and CDR2 sequences are MGHRA and YSYEKL. The germline V and J ends were trimmed by 2 bases and 1 base, with 14 bases remaining between them. The CDR3 DNA reads TGCGCCAGCAGCCAAATTATAGGGACTTCGAACACTGAAGCTTTCTTT. Protein sequence: CASSQIIGTSNTEAFF.

This chain links TRBV29-1 with TRBJ1-1; D possibly corresponds to TRBD1 (5 bases). Germline-derived CDR1 and CDR2 are SQVTM and ANQGSEA. V lost 5 bases and J 1 base, leaving 8 bases between the germline ends. CDR3 length: 12 residues. CDR3 nucleotides: TGCAGCGTTTCGACAGCGAACACTGAAGCTTTCTTT. Amino acids: CSVSTANTEAFF. Combining the CDR3 with reference TRBV29-1 and TRBJ1-1 gives the whole variable domain SAVISQKPSRDICQRGTSLTIQCQVDSQVTMMFWYRQQPGQSLTLIATANQGSEATYESGFVIDKFPISRPNLTFSTLTVSNMSPEDSSIYLCSVSTANTEAFFGQGTRLTVV.

By share, this clone counts as medium-sized (0.01 to 0.1%). The J gene is TRBJ1-5, the V gene TRBV2; TRBD1 is a possible D gene (5 bases). The CDR3 has 12 residues. Germline CDR1 is SNHLY and CDR2 is FYNNEI. The V gene lost 6 bases and the J gene lost 11 bases, with 14 bases spanning the gap. CDR3 protein: CASRLGGGTQHF. In nucleotides, the CDR3 is TGTGCCAGCAGGCTGGGGGGAGGGACCCAGCATTTT.

Only a few counts were recorded for this clone. The J gene is TRBJ2-7, the V gene TRBV30; D ambiguous. The CDR3 has 11 amino acids. Per the germline V gene, CDR1 is GTSNPN and CDR2 is SVGIG (reference sequence). The ends were cut back, 2 bases at V and 2 bases at J, with 4 bases in the middle. Here the CDR3 reads CAWSSAYEQYF. In DNA form, the CDR3 reads TGTGCCTGGAGTTCGGCCTACGAGCAGTACTTC.

This clone showed up just once. The V call is TRBV28, the J call TRBJ2-7; 8 positions match TRBD1. The V segment lost 4 bases and the J segment 0 bases; nucleotides outside the gene matches: 5. In germline, CDR1 is MDHEN, CDR2 SYDVKM. CDR3 length: 15 amino acids. The CDR3 nucleotides read TGTGCCAGCAGTTATGAACAGGGGGGCTCCTACGAGCAGTACTTC. As protein: CASSYEQGGSYEQYF.

The chain joins TRBV5-1 to TRBJ2-7, with TRBD1 identical over 7 bases. The V and J ends lost 4 bases and 2 bases, in that order; junction bases with no gene match: 9. From germline, CDR1 is SGHRS and CDR2 YFSETQ. The CDR3 extends over 15 amino acids. The CDR3 loop reads CASSPTGRGTYEQYF. CDR3 nucleotide sequence: TGCGCCAGCAGCCCGACGGGCAGGGGGACCTACGAGCAGTACTTC.

This clone was recorded once. V and J are TRBV9 and TRBJ2-2; 12 bases agree with TRBD2. Looked up from germline, CDR1 is SGDLS and CDR2 is YYNGEE. V lost 4 bases to trimming and J lost 4 bases; unmatched junction nucleotides: 5. The CDR3 runs to 16 residues. The CDR3 DNA sequence: TGTGCCAGCAGCCCCCGACTAGCGGGAGCCACCGGGGAGCTGTTTTTT. This sequence encodes CASSPRLAGATGELFF.

This chain links TRBV9 with TRBJ2-1, with TRBD2 matching 7 bases. The CDR3 is 17 residues long. With 0 bases clipped from V and 7 bases from J, the junction kept 13 bases outside the gene matches. Germline values: CDR1 SGDLS, CDR2 YYNGEE. The CDR3 region is CASSVGLGAGRANEQFF. The DNA of the CDR3 is TGTGCCAGCAGCGTAGGTCTGGGAGCGGGACGGGCGAATGAGCAGTTCTTC.

The chain joins TRBV6-5 to TRBJ2-5; a weak D match, TRBD2 (6 bases). This CDR3 is 12 amino acids long. Germline-derived CDR1 and CDR2 are MNHEY and SVGAGI. V lost 6 bases, J lost 4 bases, and 9 bases lay in between. CDR3 sequence: CASSGRGETQYF. The CDR3 coding sequence is TGTGCCAGCAGCGGGAGAGGAGAGACCCAGTACTTC.

The chain joins TRBV29-1 to TRBJ1-5, with D maybe TRBD1 (6 bases). With 7 bases removed from V and 2 bases from J, the gap between germline ends came to 27 bases. CDR3 length equals 18 residues. The germline V gene encodes CDR1 SQVTM and CDR2 ANQGSEA. The CDR3 here is CSASNRVRGEVGNQPQHF. The CDR3 nucleotides are TGCAGCGCGTCAAACAGGGTGAGGGGAGAGGTTGGCAATCAGCCCCAGCATTTT.